The next 29 T cell receptor beta chains were all read from a single sample in a study of T cell repertoires in aging, cancer and after chemotherapy. TRB rearrangements spanning V, D and J were amplified using mixed TRB-A/B primers. Using its own MiXCR run on the multiplex PCR reads, TCRdb lists one record per CDR3 protein. The table includes 2,500 to 4,000 distinct CDR3 sequences, around 50% detected once. Peripheral blood genomic DNA, not sorted cells or RNA, was the template. The source material was blood. All receptors come from a human donor with a blood cancer.

The chain employs TRBV5-5 and TRBJ2-7; D is tentatively TRBD1 or TRBD2 (5 bases each). The V end was cut by 0 bases, the J end by 6 bases, with 10 bases between. Looked up from germline, CDR1 is SGHKS and CDR2 is YYEKEE (reference sequence). This CDR3 region has 13 residues. The CDR3 DNA reads as TGTGCCAGCAGCTTGGAGCCGGGGACCGAGCAGTACTTC. Translating gives CASSLEPGTEQYF.

This clonotype has only a few counts. V gene TRBV6-5 combines with J gene TRBJ2-3, with D unresolved. CDR1 MNHEY and CDR2 SVGAGI come from the germline V gene. CDR3 size: 17 residues. V gave up 5 bases and J gave up 2 bases, with 20 bases separating them. For the CDR3, the DNA is TGTGCCAGCAGTGCCTCCTGGGCTCGACTTTCCACAGATACGCAGTATTTT. Protein product: CASSASWARLSTDTQYF.

The chain recombines TRBV15 with TRBJ2-5; TRBD2 is a possible D gene (5 bases). The CDR3 has 14 amino acids. The V gene lost 7 bases and the J gene lost 6 bases, with 18 bases spanning the gap. The germline V gene encodes CDR1 LNHNV and CDR2 YYDKDF (reference sequence). The CDR3 region is CATNGERSGKTQYF. CDR3 nucleotide sequence: TGTGCCACCAACGGAGAGCGGTCTGGAAAGACCCAGTACTTC. Full variable domain (missing parts from reference TRBV15 and TRBJ2-5): DAMVIQNPRYQVTQFGKPVTLSCSQTLNHNVMYWYQQKSSQAPKLLFHYYDKDFNNEADTPDNFQSRRPNTSFCFLDIRSPGLGDTAMYLCATNGERSGKTQYFGPGTRLLVL.

This chain links TRBV6-2 or TRBV6-3 with TRBJ2-6, with 9 bases identical to TRBD1. The CDR3 has 18 residues. The ends lost 10 bases at V and 0 bases at J; junction bases unmatched: 13. CDR1 MNHEY and CDR2 SVGEGT come from the germline V gene. The CDR3 region is CATTNPGTGRSGANVLTF. As DNA, the CDR3 is TGTGCCACCACAAACCCCGGGACAGGGCGCTCTGGGGCCAACGTCCTGACTTTC.

The count of this clonotype is one. V and J are TRBV2 and TRBJ2-7, with 8 bases identical to TRBD1. Germline-derived CDR1 and CDR2 are SNHLY and FYNNEI. There are 12 residues in the CDR3. V lost 5 bases, J lost 5 bases, and 2 bases stayed unmatched. CDR3 bases: TGTGCCAGCAGTTCGGGACAGGACGAGCAGTACTTC. The encoded protein is CASSSGQDEQYF.

This clonotype appeared a few times. This chain joins TRBV7-2 and TRBJ2-1, with D unresolved. Between the trimmed V and J ends, which lost 3 bases and 0 bases, there was a span of 12 bases. This CDR3 spans 16 amino acids. The germline CDR1 and CDR2 sequences are SGHTA and FQGNSA. The CDR3 nucleotides are TGTGCCAGCAGCTTGGCACCATCAGGCTCCTACAATGAGCAGTTCTTC. This gives the protein CASSLAPSGSYNEQFF. The full variable domain, its missing parts supplied by reference TRBV7-2 and TRBJ2-1, is GAGVSQSPSNKVTEKGKDVELRCDPISGHTALYWYRQSLGQGLEFLIYFQGNSAPDKSGLPSDRFSAERTGGSVSTLTIQRTQQEDSAVYLCASSLAPSGSYNEQFFGPGTRLTVL.

The chain joins TRBV30 to TRBJ2-5, with D possibly TRBD1 on 5 matching bases. The CDR3 contains 15 residues. Germline V lookup: CDR1 GTSNPN, CDR2 SVGIG (reference sequence). Trimming removed 5 bases at V and 1 base at J, with 17 bases between. The CDR3 sequence: CAWRNRRLAQETQYF. In DNA, the CDR3 is TGTGCCTGGCGGAACAGGAGACTGGCCCAAGAGACCCAGTACTTC.

A few counts support this clonotype. The rearrangement joins TRBV12-3 or TRBV12-4 to TRBJ2-2, with 12 bases that match TRBD2. The CDR3 consists of 14 residues. J lost 5 bases, V lost 6 bases, and 1 base had no gene match. CDR3 sequence (DNA): TGTGCCAGCAGAACTAGCGGGAGGACCGGGGAGCTGTTTTTT. Its translation: CASRTSGRTGELFF.

V gene TRBV5-6 combines with J gene TRBJ2-3; TRBD2 aligns across 9 bases. Trimming cost V 0 bases and J 4 bases; bases outside gene matches: 3. Germline lookup yields CDR1 SGHDT and CDR2 YYEEEE. The CDR3 is made up of 15 amino acids. The CDR3 DNA is TGTGCCAGCAGCTTGGTGGCGGGGGGGGCAGATACGCAGTATTTT. It codes for CASSLVAGGADTQYF.

Only one count was recorded for this clonotype. The chain uses TRBV19 and TRBJ2-1, with 7 bases identical to TRBD1. The CDR3 loop spans 16 amino acids. The V gene's germline CDR1 is LNHDA and CDR2 SQIVND (reference sequence). V shed 1 base and J 7 bases; nucleotides not matched to a gene: 10. Here the CDR3 DNA reads TGTGCCAGTAGTATAGCCGACAGGGCTCGTAGGAATGAGCAGTTCTTC. Translation gives CASSIADRARRNEQFF.

This clonotype was observed a few times. This sequence joins TRBV19 and TRBJ2-7; possible D gene TRBD1, 6 bases. Per the germline V gene, CDR1 is LNHDA and CDR2 is SQIVND (reference sequence). V was cut by 10 bases and J by 2 bases, with 15 bases left in between. This CDR3 contains 13 residues. CDR3 coding DNA: TGTGCCACACTGAACAGGGCCACCTACGAGCAGTACTTC. Translating it yields CATLNRATYEQYF.

As to this clonotype: The junction departs from germline at one end; a sequencing error may be responsible. The chain employs TRBV5-1 and TRBJ2-2, with 15 bases lining up with TRBD2. Germline assignment: CDR1 SGHRS and CDR2 YFSETQ. The CDR3 has 17 amino acids. This CDR3 is CASRLGLAGGTTGELFF. The DNA for the CDR3 is TGTGCCAGCAGACTCGGACTAGCGGGAGGGACCACCGGGGAGCTGTTTTTT.

Judged by abundance, this clonotype is large. The gene calls are TRBV29-1 and TRBJ2-5, with TRBD1 identical over 7 bases. CDR1 and CDR2 from the germline V gene are SQVTM and ANQGSEA. With 1 base clipped from V and 5 bases from J, the junction kept 10 bases outside the gene matches. The CDR3 contains 15 residues. The CDR3 DNA is TGCAGCGTTGAAGTCGGTGACAGGGATAAGGAGACCCAGTACTTC. It yields the protein CSVEVGDRDKETQYF.

This clonotype was observed a few times. V is TRBV15 and J is TRBJ2-1, with D hard to call. The V end was cut by 4 bases, the J end by 9 bases, with 16 bases between. CDR1 and CDR2 from the germline V gene are LNHNV and YYDKDF (reference sequence). The CDR3 sequence is 14 residues long. The CDR3 nucleotides are TGTGCCACCAGCATGAATTTATATGGGTTTGAGCAGTTCTTC. This sequence encodes CATSMNLYGFEQFF.

This chain links TRBV12-3 or TRBV12-4 with TRBJ1-4; D ambiguous. V was clipped by 6 bases and J by 5 bases, with 16 bases between them. CDR3 length: 15 amino acids. CDR3 protein: CASSPRVRPNEKLFF. CDR3 in DNA: TGTGCCAGCAGCCCAAGAGTCAGGCCGAATGAAAAACTGTTTTTT.

This clonotype was counted only a few times. This chain links TRBV29-1 with TRBJ2-2; 12 bases map to TRBD2. Per the germline V gene, CDR1 is SQVTM and CDR2 is ANQGSEA. This CDR3 is built from 18 residues. After removal of 5 bases from V and 5 bases from J, the junction contained 15 bases not matched to a gene. CDR3 loop: CSVNPGLAGGGGTGELFF. CDR3 sequence (DNA): TGCAGCGTTAATCCGGGACTAGCGGGTGGGGGCGGTACCGGGGAGCTGTTTTTT.

This clonotype was counted only a few times. The chain links TRBV6-6 to TRBJ1-2; TRBD1 matches at 7 bases. The ends lost 6 bases at V and 3 bases at J; junction bases unmatched: 7. In germline, CDR1 is MNHNY, CDR2 SVGAGI (reference sequence). The CDR3 length is 14 residues. The CDR3 loop is CASSRDSSDYGYTF. The CDR3 region has the DNA TGTGCCAGCAGCCGGGACAGCTCAGACTATGGCTACACCTTC.

V gene TRBV5-5 combines with J gene TRBJ2-7, with TRBD2 identical over 13 bases. V shed 8 bases, J shed 10 bases, and the junction held 3 bases outside the gene matches. CDR1 is SGHKS, CDR2 YYEKEE, per germline (reference sequence). The CDR3 runs 11 residues. The CDR3 DNA reads as TGTGCCAGTTCGGGACTAGCGGGACAGTACTTC. This sequence encodes CASSGLAGQYF.

The rearrangement joins TRBV19 to TRBJ2-5, with 9 nucleotides matching TRBD1. The length of the CDR3 is 15 residues. J was trimmed by 5 bases and V by 4 bases; bases with no gene match: 8. In germline, CDR1 is LNHDA, CDR2 SQIVND (reference sequence). CDR3 amino acids: CASSTQTGGWETQYF. CDR3 bases: TGTGCCAGTAGTACGCAAACAGGGGGCTGGGAGACCCAGTACTTC.

This chain links TRBV19 with TRBJ2-3; D call uncertain. Germline loops: CDR1 LNHDA, CDR2 SQIVND (reference sequence). The V and J ends lost 3 bases and 1 base respectively, with 8 bases between them. CDR3 length equals 14 residues. The CDR3 is CASSIFTGTDTQYF. CDR3 nucleotides: TGTGCCAGTAGTATCTTTACTGGCACAGATACGCAGTATTTT.

This clonotype was counted between two and nine times. V usage is TRBV18 and J usage is TRBJ2-3; D call uncertain. With 0 bases removed from V and 3 bases from J, the gap between germline ends came to 1 base. The CDR3 has 12 amino acids. Germline V lookup: CDR1 KGHSH, CDR2 LQKENI. The chain's CDR3 is CASSPPTDTQYF. The CDR3 DNA reads as TGTGCCAGCTCACCACCAACAGATACGCAGTATTTT.

The chain couples TRBV29-1 to TRBJ2-1; TRBD2 matches at 9 bases. Germline values: CDR1 SQVTM, CDR2 ANQGSEA. Germline trimming cut 1 base from V and 8 bases from J; bases unmatched to any gene: 6. The CDR3 totals 14 residues. This CDR3 is CSVEGGRGVDEQFF. The CDR3 DNA sequence: TGCAGCGTTGAAGGCGGGAGGGGAGTCGATGAGCAGTTCTTC.

V is TRBV6-1 and J is TRBJ2-2; the match to TRBD1 covers 7 bases. The V and J ends lost 0 bases and 1 base, in that order; junction bases with no gene match: 8. Germline CDR1 MNHNS, CDR2 SASEGT. CDR3 length: 18 amino acids. CDR3 residues: CASSEAGTEGVNTGELFF. CDR3 coding DNA: TGTGCCAGCAGTGAAGCCGGGACAGAGGGGGTGAACACCGGGGAGCTGTTTTTT.

This clonotype appeared a few times. V and J are TRBV5-4 and TRBJ2-3; the D is unclear. This CDR3 contains 14 residues. Germline V gene lookup returns CDR1 SGHNT and CDR2 YYREEE (reference sequence). Trimming pared 0 bases from V and 4 bases from J, leaving 9 bases between. The CDR3, as DNA: TGTGCCAGCAGCTTGGGGGCATTGGCAGATACGCAGTATTTT. Encoded protein: CASSLGALADTQYF.

This clonotype was counted a few times. The chain has TRBV27 and TRBJ2-2; D perhaps matches TRBD1 (6 bases). V was trimmed by 3 bases and J by 1 base, leaving 15 bases between them. The length of the CDR3 is 17 residues. Germline loops: CDR1 MNHEY, CDR2 SMNVEV (reference sequence). CDR3 sequence (DNA): TGTGCCAGCAGTTTCCGTCGGACAGATAAGAACACCGGGGAGCTGTTTTTT. Translation gives CASSFRRTDKNTGELFF.

CDR3 protein: CAWSFRGEAFF. CDR3 sequence (DNA): TGTGCCTGGAGTTTCCGGGGGGAAGCTTTCTTT. The rearrangement links TRBV30 to TRBJ1-1; a possible D gene is TRBD1 (5 bases). The CDR3 is 11 residues long. CDR1 GTSNPN and CDR2 SVGIG come from the germline V gene (reference sequence). Trimming cost V 2 bases and J 8 bases, with 9 bases left between them.

This clonotype appeared a few times. The chain combines TRBV5-4 with TRBJ2-1; 8 bases align to TRBD2. CDR1 and CDR2 (germline): SGHNT, YYREEE (reference sequence). This CDR3 comprises 16 residues. V shed 3 bases and J 9 bases; nucleotides not matched to a gene: 14. As DNA, the CDR3 is TGTGCCAGCAGCTCCCGGACGAGCGGGGGCCGGACTGAGCAGTTCTTC. Residues: CASSSRTSGGRTEQFF.

This clonotype was seen only a few times. V gene TRBV15 combines with J gene TRBJ2-2, with TRBD1 as a possible D gene (6 bases). CDR3 length equals 16 residues. Germline-derived CDR1 and CDR2 are LNHNV and YYDKDF (reference sequence). V was cut by 0 bases and J by 7 bases, with 15 bases left in between. The CDR3 DNA is TGTGCCACCAGCAGAGATGGAAACAGGGCGGGCGGGGAGCTGTTTTTT. Residues: CATSRDGNRAGGELFF.

As DNA, the CDR3 is TGTGCCAGCAGCGGGCGTCGGCCAGTTGGCTATGGCTACACCTTC. Translated, it gives CASSGRRPVGYGYTF. The chain employs TRBV6-2 or TRBV6-3 and TRBJ1-2; D remains ambiguous. The germline CDR1 and CDR2 sequences are MNHEY and SVGEGT. The CDR3 is 15 amino acids. V shed 6 bases and J shed 4 bases, with 18 bases lying between them.